The present entry profiles one TCR beta chain with its context. Its specific antigen is unknown. Qualities for individual bases were not recorded, and no much larger clone is one base off. The sample comes from a study of graft-versus-host responses after intestinal transplantation (dated by TCRdb to 2020 to 2022). Concerning the study at large: Multivisceral, liver-intestinal, or isolated intestinal transplants were received by the recipients. Every recipient was given anti-thymocyte globulin induction, then maintenance tacrolimus and steroids for 3 to 4 years. After intestinal transplantation, graft-versus-host and host-versus-graft alloreactive T cell clones were followed in the graft, circulation and bone marrow using bulk TCR-beta CDR3 sequencing. Alloreactive clones were identified by sequencing pre-transplant mixed lymphocyte reaction products and comparing them with unstimulated pre-transplant donor and recipient T cells. The cohort enrolled 20 to 30 intestinal transplant recipients including one retransplant, and a few patients lacking pretransplant specimens were excluded. A peak of at least 4% donor T cells among recipient peripheral blood mononuclear cells was the definition used for donor T cell macrochimerism. Samples from three later patients were sequenced in-house on an Illumina MiSeq with MiXCR processing rather than by the commercial service. Study-wide findings and limitations: GvH clones were detected in recipient bone marrow, and some appeared earlier in ileal mucosa or blood, consistent with an intestinal mucosal origin. Early after transplant, peak levels of circulating GvH clones were associated with declines in HvG clones. High GvH to HvG T cell clonal ratios were observed in the allografts of patients with donor T cell macrochimerism. The conclusions were limited by the relatively low number and heterogeneity of the intestinal transplant patients.

The CDR3 contains 16 residues, cysteine and phenylalanine counted. Only the CDR3 part of the read is kept: 48 bases, read in frame from the first base. V loses 6 bases, J loses 3 bases, and the germline ends lie 21 bases apart. Reading the germline V gene (reference sequence) gives CDR1 LNHDA and CDR2 SQIVND. The time point label here, explained by the study, means: cells obtained before transplantation from donor or recipient. CD3+CD4+ and CD3+CD8+ populations were FACS-sorted from unstimulated pre-transplant donor and recipient cells taken from spleen or lymph nodes. The receptor library was made with the immunoSEQ multiplex PCR assay. For most patients, genomic DNA was isolated using the Qiagen DNeasy Blood and Tissue Kit and was shipped frozen to Adaptive Biotechnologies for TCR sequencing. For most patients, high-throughput TCR-beta CDR3 sequencing of genomic DNA was performed by Adaptive Biotechnologies. The study's processing was this. Adaptive's ImmunoSEQ software supplied the TCR sequencing data for 18 patients, while MiXCR and VDJtools were used to process three other patients. To correct CD4 versus CD8 sorting errors, any sequence found in both subsets at a frequency ratio below 5:1 was removed. CDR3 nucleotide sequences shared between donor and recipient were removed because the origin of such sequences could not be assigned. To count as alloreactive, a clone needed at least 2-fold expansion over unstimulated cells and a minimum CFSE-low frequency of 0.002% (template counts) or 0.001% (read counts). A clone was considered mappable if detected in the sequenced pre-transplant spleen, lymph node, or MLR CFSE-low populations of the donor or recipient. Cumulative frequency of alloreactive clones was calculated as a percentage of all sequences weighted by copy number. What TCRdb holds here is the immuneACCESS table cut down to in-frame rearrangements. Part of the clones is not present; checked against another copy, under half of the missing clones reflect an unresolved V gene, and the others are unexplained. The V and J calls and clone size are taken from that table; D and trimming were inferred from the DNA. This sample gives about 120,000 clones in total; approximately 95% of them show up just once. The top ten clones comprise about 3.3% of the sample.

The source was unstimulated CD8+ T cells sorted from spleen or lymph node cells, collected before intestinal transplant. The rearranged chain carries TRBV19 and TRBJ2-7, with the D gene not confidently named. The sequence was obtained from a human donor who received an intestinal transplant. CDR3 reads: CASSLTDEPVVYEQYF. Here is the DNA: TGTGCCAGTAGCCTCACCGACGAGCCGGTGGTCTACGAGCAGTACTTC.